These 7 T cell receptor beta chains were all obtained from the same sample, sequenced in a study of blood T cell repertoires in COVID-19. Sequencing was performed with immunoSEQ multiplex PCR; in TCRdb, only in-frame clones are kept and a portion is missing. The repertoire has about 200,000 clones, 80% of them found once; the top ten carry more than 10%. The sequencing sample was made of peripheral blood. Every receptor here comes from a human donor in a cohort sampled during active COVID-19.

This rearrangement joins TRBV27 to TRBJ2-7, with D tentatively TRBD1 (5 bases). CDR1 and CDR2 (germline): MNHEY, SMNVEV (reference sequence). CDR3 length: 15 amino acids. V was trimmed by 6 bases and J by 0 bases, leaving 15 bases between them. The CDR3 protein is CASSRYGHSSYEQYF. DNA for the CDR3: TGTGCCAGCAGCCGTTACGGACACAGCTCCTACGAGCAGTACTTC.

This chain uses TRBV4-2 with TRBJ2-3; TRBD2 might be the D (7 bases). The V gene's germline CDR1 is LGHNA and CDR2 YNFKEQ. V lost 4 bases to trimming and J lost 4 bases, with 15 bases between them. CDR3 length equals 15 residues. CDR3 region: CASSLRGGGSDTQYF. The CDR3 DNA is TGTGCCAGCAGCCTCCGAGGGGGGGGGTCAGATACGCAGTATTTT.

This clone has just one count. The chain uses TRBV18 and TRBJ2-2; 7 bases align to TRBD1. CDR3 length: 17 amino acids. CDR1 KGHSH and CDR2 LQKENI come from the germline V gene. Trimming at V came to 8 bases and at J to 2 bases, leaving 14 bases not matched to a gene. In DNA form, the CDR3 reads TGTGCCAGCCTCCCATCGGCGACAGGGAGAAACACCGGGGAGCTGTTTTTT. Protein: CASLPSATGRNTGELFF.

A remark on this clone: This CDR3 is also generated by other DNA sequences in the sample. The J gene is TRBJ1-3, the V gene TRBV28; no definite D call. Trimming shortened V by 6 bases and J by 0 bases, and 3 bases separated the two germline ends. Germline assignment: CDR1 MDHEN and CDR2 SYDVKM. CDR3 length: 12 residues. CDR3 sequence reads: CASSLSGNTIYF. The DNA of the CDR3 is TGTGCCAGCAGCCTCTCTGGAAACACCATATATTTT.

This chain joins TRBV9 and TRBJ2-7, with TRBD2 matching 10 bases. Germline assignment: CDR1 SGDLS and CDR2 YYNGEE. The CDR3 spans 14 residues. V lost 0 bases to trimming and J lost 4 bases; unmatched junction nucleotides: 1. In nucleotides, the CDR3 is TGTGCCAGCAGCGTAGCTAGCGGGGGTTACGAGCAGTACTTC. Its protein product is CASSVASGGYEQYF. Combining the CDR3 with reference TRBV9 and TRBJ2-7 gives the whole variable domain DSGVTQTPKHLITATGQRVTLRCSPRSGDLSVYWYQQSLDQGLQFLIQYYNGEERAKGNILERFSAQQFPDLHSELNLSSLELGDSALYFCASSVASGGYEQYFGPGTRLTVT.

The V call is TRBV5-1, the J call TRBJ2-7, with 9 bases identical to TRBD1. The V and J ends lost 6 bases and 4 bases, in that order; junction bases with no gene match: 8. The CDR3 totals 14 residues. CDR1 is SGHRS, CDR2 YFSETQ, per germline. The CDR3 DNA reads as TGCGCCAGCAAAGTCGGGACAGGGTCGTACGAGCAGTACTTC. It yields the protein CASKVGTGSYEQYF.

The chain links TRBV12-3 or TRBV12-4 to TRBJ1-1; TRBD1 is a possible D gene (6 bases). This CDR3 contains 13 residues. V was shortened by 3 bases and J by 6 bases, with 11 bases between the two germline ends. The CDR3 DNA is TGTGCCAGCAGTTTGAGGGGGAAGGCTGAAGCTTTCTTT. It translates to CASSLRGKAEAFF.